These T cell receptor beta chains were read from a single sample in a study of brain metastases from non-small cell lung cancer. The method was immunoSEQ multiplex PCR; TCRdb's version includes in-frame clones alone and lacks a portion of them. Of a few thousand clones in the sample, around 81% were seen once. Sample: tissue from a brain metastasis. The receptor set was obtained from a donor over 35 with non-small cell lung cancer. Both conserved end residues are part of each CDR3. D genes are given only for firm matches.

d_call j_call v_call cdr3_aa
. TRBJ2-1 TRBV28 CASVGYNEQFF
. TRBJ2-3 TRBV7-9 CASSLFRTDTQYF
. TRBJ1-5 TRBV23-1 CASSQHHSNQPQHF
TRBD2 TRBJ2-3 TRBV29-1 CSTTGGSDTQYF
TRBD1 TRBJ1-1 TRBV5-1 CASSRLGTDQNTEAFF
. TRBJ2-2 TRBV29-1 CSVDVGTRTGELFF
TRBD1 TRBJ2-2 TRBV28 CASLDRANTGELFF
. TRBJ2-1 TRBV2 CASKKGETSNEQFF
. TRBJ2-7 TRBV19 CASSMTGIYYEQYF
. TRBJ2-3 TRBV7-2 CASSFNGGPTDTQYF
TRBD2 TRBJ2-3 TRBV19 CASRLAGADTQYF